This is a list of T cell receptor beta chains from one sample in a study of spatial heterogeneity in lung cancer. TCRdb redid the calling of the 5' RACE reads with MiXCR, one entry per CDR3 protein. There are about 85,000 distinct CDR3 sequences in the sample; about 20% occur only once, and approximately 5.6% lies in the top ten. Sequenced material: PBMCs, taken at surgery. The receptor source for this set is a male donor with early-stage non-small cell lung cancer. Both conserved end residues are part of each CDR3. Each record gives: J gene, V gene, CDR3 protein.

TRBJ2-7 TRBV5-5 CASSTWTDSYEQYF
TRBJ2-1 TRBV6-4 CASSPEGGEQFF
TRBJ2-7 TRBV5-1 CASSRSGQLYYEQYF
TRBJ1-2 TRBV20-1 CSANQGNGYTF
TRBJ2-2 TRBV29-1 CSVRQTGANTGELFF
TRBJ1-6 TRBV28 CASSFDNSPLHF
TRBJ1-4 TRBV6-2/TRBV6-3 CASGRPPAATNEKLFF
TRBJ1-2 TRBV20-1 CSARDLRTGGFHYPNYGYTF
TRBJ2-2 TRBV5-1 CASSPDRGQTGGELFF
TRBJ2-2 TRBV27 CASSFGQDSGELFF
TRBJ1-1 TRBV13 CASSLGSTGGPNTEAFF
TRBJ2-7 TRBV20-1 CSARDLTSGGAGYEQYF
TRBJ2-1 TRBV28 CASSLWGLGPGEQFF
TRBJ1-1 TRBV7-6 CASSSYQNTEAFF
TRBJ2-1 TRBV5-1 CASSQGLAGVVVDEQFF
TRBJ1-5 TRBV30 CAWDQGSYQPQHF
TRBJ2-5 TRBV20-1 CSASRTGEETQYF
TRBJ2-7 TRBV5-1 CASSLASGITYEQYF
TRBJ2-4 TRBV28 CATSADTKNIQYF
TRBJ2-7 TRBV12-3/TRBV12-4 CASSQGQGSVYEQYF